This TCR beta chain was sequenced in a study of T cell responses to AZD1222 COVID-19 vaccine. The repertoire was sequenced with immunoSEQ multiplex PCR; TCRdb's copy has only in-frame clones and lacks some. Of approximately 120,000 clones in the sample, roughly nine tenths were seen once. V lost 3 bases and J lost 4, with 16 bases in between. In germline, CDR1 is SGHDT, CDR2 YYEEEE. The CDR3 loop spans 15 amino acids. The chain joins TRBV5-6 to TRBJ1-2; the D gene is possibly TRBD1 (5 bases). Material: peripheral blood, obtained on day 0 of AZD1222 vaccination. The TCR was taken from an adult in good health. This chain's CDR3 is CASSSPQGMGYGYTF. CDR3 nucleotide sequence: TGTGCCAGCAGCTCGCCTCAGGGAATGGGCTATGGCTACACCTTC.